Shown below are 9 T cell receptor beta chains from a single sample sequenced in a study of blood T cell repertoires in COVID-19 (TCRdb year 2020). Libraries were made using the immunoSEQ multiplex PCR assay. In its TCRdb copy, this immuneACCESS table keeps in-frame sequences only and misses some clones. Where compared with another copy, unresolved V genes explain less than half of these, and the others have no known cause. The sample table shows 400,000 to 550,000 clones, and 87% are seen once. Around 1.8% of the sample is in the top ten clones. Input material: PBMCs or T cells enriched from blood (not recorded which). The receptors were sampled from a young woman with acute COVID-19.

CDR3 nucleotides: TGTGCCAGTAACCCGCGACTAGCGGGAGGTGGAAATGAGCAGTTCTTC. It yields the protein CASNPRLAGGGNEQFF. The chain employs TRBV19 and TRBJ2-1; 13 bases are shared with TRBD2. Per the germline V gene, CDR1 is LNHDA and CDR2 is SQIVND (reference sequence). The CDR3 sequence is 16 residues long. The V segment lost 7 bases and the J segment 7 bases; nucleotides outside the gene matches: 10.

The CDR3 DNA follows: TGTGCCAGCAGCCTCGGACAGGGCAGGGGTGAAAAACTGTTTTTT. Translation gives CASSLGQGRGEKLFF. V usage is TRBV7-2 and J usage is TRBJ1-4, with 8 bases that match TRBD1. Germline assignment: CDR1 SGHTA and CDR2 FQGNSA. This CDR3 is 15 amino acids long. V lost 5 bases and J lost 7; bases outside the gene matches: 9.

The chain couples TRBV5-1 to TRBJ1-6, with TRBD1 matching 9 bases. V dropped 3 bases and J dropped 5; count of bases not matched to a gene: 3. This CDR3 is built from 15 residues. The germline CDR1 and CDR2 sequences are SGHRS and YFSETQ. The CDR3 sequence: CASSWGDRDNSPLHF. DNA for the CDR3: TGCGCCAGCAGCTGGGGGGACAGGGATAATTCACCCCTCCACTTT.

The chain combines TRBV7-9 with TRBJ2-3; 10 nucleotides align to TRBD2. From germline, CDR1 is SEHNR and CDR2 FQNEAQ (reference sequence). Trimming removed 5 bases from V and 2 bases from J; junction bases left unmatched: 10. CDR3 size: 17 residues. The CDR3 region is CASSQGLAFPPTDTQYF. Here the CDR3 DNA reads TGTGCCAGCAGCCAGGGACTAGCGTTCCCTCCCACAGATACGCAGTATTTT.

This chain connects TRBV2 to TRBJ1-1, with D perhaps TRBD1 (6 bases). CDR1 and CDR2 from the germline V gene are SNHLY and FYNNEI. Trimming shortened V by 7 bases and J by 4 bases, and 13 bases separated the two germline ends. The CDR3 has 13 amino acids. For the CDR3, the DNA is TGTGCCAGCACTTCAGGGGAGGGCACTGAAGCTTTCTTT. It yields the protein CASTSGEGTEAFF.

V and J are TRBV6-5 and TRBJ1-5; D call uncertain. V dropped 5 bases and J dropped 3 bases, with 8 bases sitting between them. The CDR3 is 13 amino acids. The germline V gene encodes CDR1 MNHEY and CDR2 SVGAGI. The CDR3 coding sequence is TGTGCCAGCAGTCCCGCTACCAATCAGCCCCAGCATTTT. Translated: CASSPATNQPQHF.

The V gene is TRBV7-2, the J gene TRBJ2-1, with D maybe TRBD2 (6 bases). There are 17 residues in the CDR3. V was pared by 1 base and J by 5 bases, with 18 bases between. Looked up from germline, CDR1 is SGHTA and CDR2 is FQGNSA. CDR3 sequence (DNA): TGTGCCAGCAGCTTAGGGGGGAGGTGGCTAGGCCACAATGAGCAGTTCTTC. This sequence encodes CASSLGGRWLGHNEQFF.

The V gene is TRBV11-2, the J gene TRBJ1-1, with TRBD1 as a possible D gene (5 bases). Trimming removed 3 bases at V and 3 bases at J, with 8 bases between. The CDR3 runs to 13 residues. The germline V gene encodes CDR1 SGHAT and CDR2 FQNNGV. The CDR3: CASSLVRDTEAFF. DNA of the CDR3: TGTGCCAGCAGCTTGGTCAGGGACACTGAAGCTTTCTTT.

The rearrangement uses TRBV14 and TRBJ1-1; D is perhaps TRBD1 (6 bases). This CDR3 contains 16 residues. Trimming cost V 2 bases and J 1 base, with 14 bases left between them. Germline V gene sequence: CDR1 SGHDN, CDR2 FVKESK. The DNA for the CDR3 is TGTGCCAGCAGCCAATTTGCGGGGGCAGCGAACACTGAAGCTTTCTTT. The encoded protein is CASSQFAGAANTEAFF.